This TCR beta chain comes out of a study of blood T cells in healthy people across ages. To note about this clonotype: Antigen: not known.

Caucasian, healthy and from Russia, the donors were aged between about 6 and 90. Germline assignment: CDR1 DFQATT and CDR2 SNEGSKA (reference sequence). Trimming cost V 5 bases and J 4 bases; bases outside gene matches: 4. The CDR3 contains 13 residues. Regarding the study as a whole: The study lacked donor CMV status, which possibly confounded expanded clonotype changes. Observed TCR beta diversity showed a strong correlation with the percentage of naive T cells as measured by flow cytometry.

A second about 7 to 12 cycle PCR used barcoded and J-beta primers. The study obtained at least 2.5 million CDR3-containing paired-end reads from every sample. TCRdb processed the 5' RACE reads anew with MiXCR; each CDR3 protein has one entry. Among about 970,000 distinct CDR3 sequences listed, roughly half were seen once. This TCR was recovered from a woman in her fifties or sixties in good health. Sequencing was done on a sample of blood. This chain links TRBV20-1 with TRBJ2-5, with 10 bases aligning to TRBD2. The CDR3 DNA follows: TGCAGTGCTTACCTAGCGGGAGTAGAGACCCAGTACTTC. Its translation: CSAYLAGVETQYF.